The T cell receptor (beta chain) described here comes from a study of CD8 T cells in Susac syndrome. Sequencing targeted TCR beta in blood CD8+ and CD4+ T cells. RNA, at about 0.45 to 1 ug, was reverse transcribed with random hexamers. The TCR beta CDR3 was amplified by immunoSEQ multiplex PCR across 54 Vbeta, 13 Jbeta. From the immunoSEQ multiplex PCR reads, TCRdb called clonotypes with MiXCR, one entry per CDR3 protein. The sample gives 100,000 to 150,000 distinct CDR3 sequences, approximately 94% of which show up once; around 0.13% is in the top ten. Germline V lookup: CDR1 SQVTM, CDR2 ANQGSEA. V shed 4 bases and J shed 0 bases, with 12 bases lying between them. The CDR3 spans 14 residues.

The sample taken for sequencing was CD4+ T cells from PBMCs. The clonotype was recovered from a human donor with multiple sclerosis. The chain combines TRBV29-1 with TRBJ1-1; perhaps TRBD1 as D (5 bases). In nucleotides, the CDR3 is TGCAGCGTTGGTCAGGGCGGAATGAACACTGAAGCTTTCTTT. It is translated as CSVGQGGMNTEAFF.